The 7 T cell receptor beta chains below come from one sample, sequenced in a study of T cell repertoires in cytomegalovirus infection. TCRdb ran MiXCR on the reads and lists one entry per CDR3 protein. This table has 200,000 to 300,000 distinct CDR3 sequences, 12% to 15% appearing once. The sample comprised PBMCs. The receptors were gathered from a human donor in good health (CMV status not recorded). Some clones in this sample may be carry-over from other donors' samples.

This clonotype was counted a few times. CDR3 sequence (DNA): TGTGCCAGCAGTTTAGAAGGCGTCTATAGCAATCAGCCCCAGCATTTT. Translating gives CASSLEGVYSNQPQHF. The genes are TRBV28 and TRBJ1-5, with D unclear. V was cut by 2 bases and J by 0 bases, with 11 bases left in between. Germline values: CDR1 MDHEN, CDR2 SYDVKM. This CDR3 comprises 16 residues.

This clonotype was recorded at least ten times. The rearrangement links TRBV7-2 to TRBJ2-7; D is unresolved. V lost 4 bases, J lost 8 bases, and 18 bases lay in between. This CDR3 is built from 14 residues. The germline gives CDR1 SGHTA, CDR2 FQGNSA. CDR3 sequence reads: CASSSHPQGPQQYF. CDR3 nucleotide sequence: TGTGCCAGCAGCTCTCACCCCCAAGGGCCTCAGCAGTACTTC.

Ten or more counts support this clonotype. The CDR3 DNA sequence: TGTGCCAGCAGTTACTCACAGGGGGAGGAGCAGTACTTC. Its protein product is CASSYSQGEEQYF. The chain links TRBV6-5 to TRBJ2-7; 8 bases are shared with TRBD1. The germline gives CDR1 MNHEY, CDR2 SVGAGI. This CDR3 comprises 13 residues. After removal of 0 bases from V and 7 bases from J, the junction contained 2 bases not matched to a gene.

The rearrangement uses TRBV14 and TRBJ2-7, with D unresolved. CDR1 is SGHDN, CDR2 FVKESK, per germline. The CDR3 is 12 residues long. Between the trimmed V and J ends, which lost 0 bases and 6 bases, there was a span of 6 bases. CDR3 in amino acids: CASSQDPVEQYF. CDR3 bases: TGTGCCAGCAGCCAAGATCCAGTCGAGCAGTACTTC.

The V and J genes are TRBV7-8 and TRBJ1-1; D is unresolved. CDR3 length: 11 amino acids. V lost 2 bases, J lost 8 bases, and 6 bases lay in between. Germline V lookup: CDR1 SGHVS, CDR2 FQNEAQ. The CDR3 is CASSLFAEAFF. Here the CDR3 DNA reads TGTGCCAGCAGCTTATTTGCAGAAGCTTTCTTT. The whole variable domain, filled in from reference TRBV7-8 and TRBJ1-1, reads GAGVSQSPRYKVAKRGQDVALRCDPISGHVSLFWYQQALGQGPEFLTYFQNEAQLDKSGLPSDRFFAERPEGSVSTLKIQRTQQEDSAVYLCASSLFAEAFFGQGTRLTVV.

This clonotype occurred many times. This sequence joins TRBV7-2 and TRBJ2-1, with D maybe TRBD1 (5 bases). Germline V gives CDR1 SGHTA, CDR2 FQGNSA. V lost 4 bases and J lost 7, with 11 bases in between. The CDR3 covers 13 residues. The CDR3 region has the DNA TGTGCCAGCAGCTGGGCGGACAAAAATGAGCAGTTCTTC. Amino acid sequence: CASSWADKNEQFF.

This clonotype was seen at least ten times. This chain joins TRBV4-1 and TRBJ1-5; D not resolved. Germline values: CDR1 MGHRA, CDR2 YSYEKL. CDR3 length: 14 residues. Trimming removed 4 bases at V and 4 bases at J, with 11 bases between. CDR3 residues: CASSPSPANQPQHF. For the CDR3, the DNA is TGCGCCAGCAGCCCCTCCCCCGCGAATCAGCCCCAGCATTTT.